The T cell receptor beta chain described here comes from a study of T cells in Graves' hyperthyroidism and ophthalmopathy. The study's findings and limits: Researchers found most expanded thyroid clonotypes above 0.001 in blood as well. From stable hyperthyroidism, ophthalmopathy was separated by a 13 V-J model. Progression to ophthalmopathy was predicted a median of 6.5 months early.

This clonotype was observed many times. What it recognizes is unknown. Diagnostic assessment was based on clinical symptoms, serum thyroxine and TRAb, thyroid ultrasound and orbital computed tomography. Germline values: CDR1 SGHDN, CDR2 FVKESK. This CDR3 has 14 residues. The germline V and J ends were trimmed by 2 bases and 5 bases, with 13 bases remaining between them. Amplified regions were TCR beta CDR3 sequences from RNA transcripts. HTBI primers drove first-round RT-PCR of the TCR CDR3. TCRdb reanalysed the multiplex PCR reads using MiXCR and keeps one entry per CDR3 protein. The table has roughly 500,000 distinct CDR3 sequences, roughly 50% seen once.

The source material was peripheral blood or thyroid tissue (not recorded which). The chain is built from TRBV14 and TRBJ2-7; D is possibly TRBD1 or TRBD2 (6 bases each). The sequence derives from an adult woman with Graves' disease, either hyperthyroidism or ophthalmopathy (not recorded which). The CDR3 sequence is CASSQRAGEDEQYF. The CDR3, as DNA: TGTGCCAGCAGCCAAAGGGCAGGGGAGGACGAGCAGTACTTC. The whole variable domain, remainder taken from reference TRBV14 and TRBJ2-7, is EAGVTQFPSHSVIEKGQTVTLRCDPISGHDNLYWYRRVMGKEIKFLLHFVKESKQDESGMPNNRFLAERTGGTYSTLKVQPAELEDSGVYFCASSQRAGEDEQYFGPGTRLTVT.